Listed below are T cell receptor beta chains from one sample, sequenced in a study of cytomegalovirus exposure and HLA in healthy donors. Profiling relied on immunoSEQ multiplex PCR, and the TCRdb table lists in-frame clones only, not all of them. The table records a few hundred thousand clones, around 77% of them present only once. Sequencing was done on a sample of PBMCs. The origin of the receptors is a woman in her twenties or thirties in good health and CMV-seronegative. The CDR3 runs from the conserved cysteine through the conserved F or W. A D gene is named only where the DNA matches it firmly. Some rows mark clone size as missing; the rest say once, few, many or name a class of expanded clone.

.	TRBV6-1	few	TRBJ2-7	TGTGCCAGCAGTGCCATAAACCGGGACAACTCCTACGAGCAGTACTTC	CASSAINRDNSYEQYF
.	TRBV2	.	TRBJ2-7	TGTGCCAGCACCCAGGACTGGGCCGCAGCGGAGCAGTACTTC	CASTQDWAAAEQYF
TRBD1	TRBV6-1	once	TRBJ1-4	TGTGCCAGCAGTAGGCGGACAGGGGGGAATGAAAAACTGTTTTTT	CASSRRTGGNEKLFF
TRBD2	TRBV4-2	.	TRBJ2-3	TGTGCCAGCAGCCAAGACGGGGGGGCTAGCACAGATACGCAGTATTTT	CASSQDGGASTDTQYF
.	TRBV9	.	TRBJ1-3	TGTGCCAGCAGCGTTGGTGGGGCGACAAGAAACACCATATATTTT	CASSVGGATRNTIYF
TRBD2	TRBV9	few	TRBJ2-2	TGTGCCAGCAGCGTAGTTGGGGGGGCGAACACCGGGGAGCTGTTTTTT	CASSVVGGANTGELFF
.	TRBV6-6	.	TRBJ1-1	TGTGCCAGCAGTTATCATCAGAACACTGAAGCTTTCTTT	CASSYHQNTEAFF
TRBD1	TRBV29-1	.	TRBJ1-1	TGCAGCGTTAGGGGACAGGCGAACACTGAAGCTTTCTTT	CSVRGQANTEAFF
.	TRBV19	.	TRBJ2-3	TGTGCCAGTAGTGGCAGGCGAAGCACAGATACGCAGTATTTT	CASSGRRSTDTQYF
.	TRBV30	.	TRBJ1-5	TGTGCCTGGAGTGTAGATAGGGGATATCAGCCCCAGCATTTT	CAWSVDRGYQPQHF
.	TRBV5-1	.	TRBJ2-3	TGCGCCAGCCAGAGGGATCTAGCCCGACCGGATACGCAGTATTTT	CASQRDLARPDTQYF
TRBD2	TRBV18	.	TRBJ2-5	TGTGCCAGCTCACCAGGGCTAGCGGGGCGAGAGACCCAGTACTTC	CASSPGLAGRETQYF
.	TRBV18	.	TRBJ2-1	TGTGCCAGCTCACCTCGGGATGAGCAGTTCTTC	CASSPRDEQFF
TRBD1	TRBV7-9	.	TRBJ2-7	TGTGCCTCTGACTTCCGGGACAGGGGTCACGAGCAGTACTTC	CASDFRDRGHEQYF
TRBD1	TRBV6-5	.	TRBJ2-7	TGTGCCAGCAGCCTGGACAGGCTTCGGTACGAGCAGTACTTC	CASSLDRLRYEQYF
TRBD1	TRBV6-5	.	TRBJ2-7	TGTGCCAGCAGTTTTAGGACAGGGCTCTACGAGCAGTACTTC	CASSFRTGLYEQYF
.	TRBV6-5	.	TRBJ1-5	TGTGCCAGCAATTACCGTAGCAATCAGCCCCAGCATTTT	CASNYRSNQPQHF
.	TRBV9	.	TRBJ2-5	TGTGCCAGCAGCGTAGAGGGGCGTCGGCAAGAGACCCAGTACTTC	CASSVEGRRQETQYF
.	TRBV2	.	TRBJ1-2	TGTGCCAGCAGTGAAGCGCCCACTAACTATGGCTACCCCTTC	CASSEAPTNYGYPF
TRBD2	TRBV30	.	TRBJ2-7	TGTGCCTCCATAAAGTCCACTAGCGACTCCTACGAGCAGTACTTC	CASIKSTSDSYEQYF
TRBD2	TRBV27	few	TRBJ2-3	TGTGCCAGCAGTTTAATTTTAGCGGGGGGCCGGGATACGCAGTATTTT	CASSLILAGGRDTQYF
.	TRBV6-5	.	TRBJ2-3	TGTGCCAGCAGTTATACCGTAGCGTCTCCACGGTATACGCAGTATTTT	CASSYTVASPRYTQYF
.	TRBV4-1	few	TRBJ2-7	TGCGCCAGCAGCCAAGTTTATGGACAGATCTACGAGCAGTACTTC	CASSQVYGQIYEQYF
.	TRBV18	.	TRBJ1-1	TGTGCCAGCTCTCCAAACCCGTTCCGGGGGTCCACTGAAGCTTTCTTT	CASSPNPFRGSTEAFF
.	TRBV19	.	TRBJ1-3	TGTGCCAGTGCGCCCGGAGGACAGATCTCTGGAAACACCATATATTTT	CASAPGGQISGNTIYF
.	TRBV11-2	.	TRBJ1-1	TGTGCCAGCAGCTTAGGGCAGGGTACTTTGAACACTGAAGCTTTCTTT	CASSLGQGTLNTEAFF
.	TRBV5-1	.	TRBJ2-7	TGCGCCAGCAGCAGGGGACCCCAAGACAGGTTATTTTCCTACGAGCAGTACTTC	CASSRGPQDRLFSYEQYF
.	TRBV28	.	TRBJ1-2	TGTGCCAGCAGTTTATCTATTGGAGGGTCTGGCTACACCTTC	CASSLSIGGSGYTF
TRBD1	TRBV7-2	.	TRBJ1-1	TGTGCCAGCAGCTTAGCGCCCGGGACAGGGTGGACTGAAGCTTTCTTT	CASSLAPGTGWTEAFF
TRBD2	TRBV5-6	.	TRBJ2-5	TGTGCCAGCAGACCTTTAAGGAGCGGGGGCCGTCAAGAGACCCAGTACTTC	CASRPLRSGGRQETQYF
TRBD1	TRBV6-5	.	TRBJ2-7	TGTGCCAGCAGTTACGGGACAGGGTTTAGCTCCTACGAGCAGTACTTC	CASSYGTGFSSYEQYF
TRBD2	TRBV19	.	TRBJ2-3	TGTGCCAGTAGTATAGATCCGAGTACGGGACTAGGAACAGATACGCAGTATTTT	CASSIDPSTGLGTDTQYF
.	TRBV19	.	TRBJ2-5	TGTGCCAGTAGTATCAAAGGGAGTATGGAGACCCAGTACTTC	CASSIKGSMETQYF
.	TRBV5-4	.	TRBJ1-2	TGTGCCAGCAGCTTGTGGGGGGGGTCCTATGGCTACACCTTC	CASSLWGGSYGYTF
TRBD2	TRBV6-4	.	TRBJ2-1	TGTGCCAGCAGTGACCGCGGGACTAGTGGCAGTCTACAGTTCTTC	CASSDRGTSGSLQFF
TRBD1	TRBV5-1	.	TRBJ2-7	TGCGCCAGCAGCGCCGGGACAGACTACGAGCAGTACTTC	CASSAGTDYEQYF